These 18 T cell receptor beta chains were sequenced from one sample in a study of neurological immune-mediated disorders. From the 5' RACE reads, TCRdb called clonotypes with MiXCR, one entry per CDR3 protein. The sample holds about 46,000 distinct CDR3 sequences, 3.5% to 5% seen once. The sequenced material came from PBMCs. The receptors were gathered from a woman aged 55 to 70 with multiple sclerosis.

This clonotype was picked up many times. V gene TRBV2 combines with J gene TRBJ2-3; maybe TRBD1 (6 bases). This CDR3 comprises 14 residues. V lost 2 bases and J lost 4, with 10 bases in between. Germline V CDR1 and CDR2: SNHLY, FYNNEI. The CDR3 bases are TGTGCCAGCAGTGAATACAGGGCGGCAGATACGCAGTATTTT. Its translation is CASSEYRAADTQYF.

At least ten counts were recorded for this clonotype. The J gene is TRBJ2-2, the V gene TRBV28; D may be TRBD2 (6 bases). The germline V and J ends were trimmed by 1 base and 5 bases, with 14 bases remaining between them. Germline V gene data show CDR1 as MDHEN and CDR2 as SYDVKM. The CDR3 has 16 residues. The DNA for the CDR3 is TGTGCCAGCAGTTTATTTGGGGGGTCCAGGACCGGGGAGCTGTTTTTT. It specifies CASSLFGGSRTGELFF. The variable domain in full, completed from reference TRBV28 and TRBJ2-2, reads DVKVTQSSRYLVKRTGEKVFLECVQDMDHENMFWYRQDPGLGLRLIYFSYDVKMKEKGDIPEGYSVSREKKERFSLILESASTNQTSMYLCASSLFGGSRTGELFFGEGSRLTVL.

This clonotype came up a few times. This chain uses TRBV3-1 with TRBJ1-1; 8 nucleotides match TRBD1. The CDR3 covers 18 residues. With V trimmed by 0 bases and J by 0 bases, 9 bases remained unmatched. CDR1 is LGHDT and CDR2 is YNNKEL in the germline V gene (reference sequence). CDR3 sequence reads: CASSQDTGQGVLNTEAFF. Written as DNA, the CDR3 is TGTGCCAGCAGCCAAGATACAGGACAGGGAGTTTTGAACACTGAAGCTTTCTTT.

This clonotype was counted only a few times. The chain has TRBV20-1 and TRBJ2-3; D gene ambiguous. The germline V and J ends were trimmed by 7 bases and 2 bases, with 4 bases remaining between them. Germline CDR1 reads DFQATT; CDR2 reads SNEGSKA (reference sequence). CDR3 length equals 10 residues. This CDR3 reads CSVVTDTQYF. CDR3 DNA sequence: TGCAGTGTTGTCACAGATACGCAGTATTTT.

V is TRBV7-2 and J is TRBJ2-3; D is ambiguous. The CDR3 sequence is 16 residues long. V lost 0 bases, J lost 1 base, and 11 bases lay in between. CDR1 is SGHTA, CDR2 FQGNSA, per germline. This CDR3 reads CASSLAGWSGTDTQYF. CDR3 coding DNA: TGTGCCAGCAGCTTAGCAGGGTGGTCTGGCACAGATACGCAGTATTTT. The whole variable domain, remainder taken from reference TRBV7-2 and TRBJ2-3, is GAGVSQSPSNKVTEKGKDVELRCDPISGHTALYWYRQSLGQGLEFLIYFQGNSAPDKSGLPSDRFSAERTGGSVSTLTIQRTQQEDSAVYLCASSLAGWSGTDTQYFGPGTRLTVL.

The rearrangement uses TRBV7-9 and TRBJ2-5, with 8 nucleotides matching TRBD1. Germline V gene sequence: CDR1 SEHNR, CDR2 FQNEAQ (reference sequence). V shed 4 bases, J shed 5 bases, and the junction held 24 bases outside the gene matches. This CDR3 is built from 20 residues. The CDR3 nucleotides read TGTGCCAGCAGCTACGACCGAGTGAAATTACGGACAGGGCGTTCTGAGACCCAGTACTTC. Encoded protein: CASSYDRVKLRTGRSETQYF.

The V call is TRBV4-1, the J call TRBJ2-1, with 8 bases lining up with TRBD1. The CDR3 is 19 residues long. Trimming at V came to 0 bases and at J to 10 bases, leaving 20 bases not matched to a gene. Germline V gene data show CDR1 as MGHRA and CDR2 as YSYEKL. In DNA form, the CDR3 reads TGCGCCAGCAGCCAAGATCGGGACAGGACTTACACTCCGCTATGGGAGCAGTTCTTC. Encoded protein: CASSQDRDRTYTPLWEQFF.

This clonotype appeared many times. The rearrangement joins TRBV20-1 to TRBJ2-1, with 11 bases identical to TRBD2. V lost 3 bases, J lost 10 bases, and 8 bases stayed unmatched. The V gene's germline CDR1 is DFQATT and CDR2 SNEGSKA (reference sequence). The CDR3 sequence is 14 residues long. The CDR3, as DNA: TGCAGTGCTAGTAGCGGGAGGGCCGTGGACGAGCAGTTCTTC. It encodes CSASSGRAVDEQFF.

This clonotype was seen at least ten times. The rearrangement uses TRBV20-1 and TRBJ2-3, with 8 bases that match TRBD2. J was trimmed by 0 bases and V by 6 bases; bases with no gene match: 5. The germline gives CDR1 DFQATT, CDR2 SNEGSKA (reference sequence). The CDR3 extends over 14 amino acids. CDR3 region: CSARLATSTDTQYF. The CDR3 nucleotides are TGCAGTGCCCGACTAGCGACTAGCACAGATACGCAGTATTTT.

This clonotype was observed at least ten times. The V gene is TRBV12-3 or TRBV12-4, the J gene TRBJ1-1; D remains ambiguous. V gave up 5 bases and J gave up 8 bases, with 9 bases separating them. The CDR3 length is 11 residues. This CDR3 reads CASSGIAEAFF. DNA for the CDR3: TGTGCCAGCAGTGGGATAGCCGAAGCTTTCTTT.

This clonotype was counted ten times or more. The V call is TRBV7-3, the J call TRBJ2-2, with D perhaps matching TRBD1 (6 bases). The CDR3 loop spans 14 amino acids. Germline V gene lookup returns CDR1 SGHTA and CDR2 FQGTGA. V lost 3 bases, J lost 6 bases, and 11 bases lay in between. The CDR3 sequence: CASSFMGAPGELFF. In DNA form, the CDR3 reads TGTGCCAGCAGCTTCATGGGGGCCCCCGGGGAGCTGTTTTTT.

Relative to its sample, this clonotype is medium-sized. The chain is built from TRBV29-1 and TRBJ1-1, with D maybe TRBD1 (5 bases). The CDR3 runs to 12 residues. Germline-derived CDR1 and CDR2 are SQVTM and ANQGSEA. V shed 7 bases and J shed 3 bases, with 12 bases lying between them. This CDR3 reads CSAWGGDTEAFF. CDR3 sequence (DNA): TGCAGCGCATGGGGGGGGGACACTGAAGCTTTCTTT.

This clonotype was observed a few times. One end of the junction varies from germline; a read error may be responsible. For the CDR3, the DNA is TGCAGTGCCCACGACCCCGGGAGGTCGGGGCAAGAGACCAAGTACTTC. This codes for CSAHDPGRSGQETKYF. The V gene is TRBV20-1, the J gene TRBJ2-5; 7 bases are a match to TRBD2. Looked up from germline, CDR1 is DFQATT and CDR2 is SNEGSKA (reference sequence). The CDR3 length is 16 residues.

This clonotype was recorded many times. The CDR3 reads CASSLSAGYEQYF. In DNA form, the CDR3 reads TGTGCCAGCAGTTTATCGGCCGGGTACGAGCAGTACTTC. J is TRBJ2-7 and V is TRBV28; D is unclear. V shed 1 base and J shed 4 bases, with 8 bases lying between them. This CDR3 region has 13 residues. Germline assignment: CDR1 MDHEN and CDR2 SYDVKM.

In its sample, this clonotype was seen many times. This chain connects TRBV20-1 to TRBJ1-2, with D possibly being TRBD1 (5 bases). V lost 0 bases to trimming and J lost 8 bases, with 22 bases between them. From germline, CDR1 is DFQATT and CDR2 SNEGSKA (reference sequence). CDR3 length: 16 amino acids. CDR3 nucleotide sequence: TGCAGTGCTAGAGACCTCAGACAGAGAAGATTAGGGGGCTACACCTTC. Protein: CSARDLRQRRLGGYTF.

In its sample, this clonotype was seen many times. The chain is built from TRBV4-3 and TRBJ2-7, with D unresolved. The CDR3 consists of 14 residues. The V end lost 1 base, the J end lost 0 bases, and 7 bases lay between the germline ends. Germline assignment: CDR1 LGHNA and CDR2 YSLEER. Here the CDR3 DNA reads TGCGCCAGCAGCCAAGTCAGGAGCTCCTACGAGCAGTACTTC. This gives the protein CASSQVRSSYEQYF.

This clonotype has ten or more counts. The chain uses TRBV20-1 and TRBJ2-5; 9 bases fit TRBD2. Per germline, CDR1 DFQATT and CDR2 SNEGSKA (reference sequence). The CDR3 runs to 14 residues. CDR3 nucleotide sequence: TGCAGGGGGGTAGCGGGAGCCCGGGTAGAGACCCAGTACTTC. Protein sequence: CRGVAGARVETQYF.

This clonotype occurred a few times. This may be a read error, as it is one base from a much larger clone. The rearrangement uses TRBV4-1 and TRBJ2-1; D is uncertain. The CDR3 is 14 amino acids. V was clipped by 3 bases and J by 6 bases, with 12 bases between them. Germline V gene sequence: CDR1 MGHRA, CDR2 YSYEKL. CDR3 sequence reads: CASSQGKGSNEQFF. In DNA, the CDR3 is TGCGCCAGCAGCCAGGGAAAGGGTAGCAATGAGCAGTTCTTC.